The clone carrying this TCR beta chain was observed a handful of times. The antigen remains undetermined. There are 16 residues in the CDR3. Trimming removed 4 bases from V and 0 bases from J; junction bases left unmatched: 6. In germline, CDR1 is SGHRS, CDR2 YFSETQ. All donors came from Russia, were Caucasian and healthy, and spanned ages about 6 to 100. These data belong to a study of blood T cells in healthy people across ages. Broader study findings: Naive CD4+ cells and diversity were both higher in long-lived donors than in aged donors.

A sample-barcoded 5' primer and a J-beta primer mix were used in a second PCR of roughly 7 to 11 cycles. A tag from a template-switch adaptor with 12 random nucleotides marked each cDNA molecule. MiXCR, run by TCRdb on the 5' RACE reads, gives a single entry per CDR3 protein. The sample yields around 650,000 distinct CDR3 sequences, approximately 30% seen once. This clonotype was sampled from a woman aged 80 or older in good health. The sample was blood. J is TRBJ2-1 and V is TRBV5-1; TRBD2 matches 8 bases. CDR3 sequence: CASSQLAVSSYNEQFF. The CDR3 nucleotides read TGCGCCAGCAGCCAACTAGCGGTGAGCTCCTACAATGAGCAGTTCTTC.